This T cell receptor beta chain is from a study of T cell responses to AZD1222 COVID-19 vaccine. Measured with immunoSEQ multiplex PCR; TCRdb has only the in-frame clones, and not every one. The sample holds over 150,000 clones, around nine tenths seen once. Germline CDR1 reads SGHAT; CDR2 reads FQNNGV. The length of the CDR3 is 15 residues. With 3 bases removed from V and 12 bases from J, the gap between germline ends came to 18 bases. This clonotype was obtained from an adult in good health. Source: peripheral blood, taken on day 0 of AZD1222 vaccination. The chain carries TRBV11-2 and TRBJ1-6; perhaps TRBD1 as D (5 bases). The CDR3 reads CASSFGGAQTKPLHF. The DNA of the CDR3 is TGTGCCAGCAGCTTTGGCGGGGCCCAAACGAAACCCCTCCACTTT. Looking up the rest from reference TRBV11-2 and TRBJ1-6 gives the full variable domain: EAGVAQSPRYKIIEKRQSVAFWCNPISGHATLYWYQQILGQGPKLLIQFQNNGVVDDSQLPKDRFSAERLKGVDSTLKIQPAKLEDSAVYLCASSFGGAQTKPLHFGNGTRLTVT.